This T cell receptor beta chain was identified during a study of shared clonotypes between healthy human individuals (dated by TCRdb to the early 2020s). Regarding the complete study: A couple of women and a few men aged 18 to 49 years were included in the cohort. Per donor, three plates each were used for CD4 naive and CD4 memory, two for CD8 naive, and one for CD8 memory. The study deeply sequenced blood TCR repertoires of about 5 healthy adults to estimate repertoire size and the extent of clonotype sharing between individuals. To increase sequencing depth and limit assay-specific biases, different laboratories used diverse techniques to prepare libraries and sequence TCR repertoires. Leukapheresis yielded between about 0.94 and 10 billion PBMCs per donor. General study outcomes and caveats: Larger estimated clonotype richness was generally found for naive subsets than for memory subsets. Across four donors, about 5% of naive CD4, 3.5% of naive CD8, under 2.5% of memory CD4, and 0.4% of memory CD8 clonotypes were shared. Higher generation probabilities were observed for clonotypes shared by all four sorted-subset donors than for non-shared clonotypes. Incomplete sequencing was indicated by rarefaction of sorted-subset datasets, despite the large sequencing depth. Sampling was limited to blood, and TCR repertoires in tissue likely differ from TCR repertoires in blood. The genetic and exposure-history diversity represented was limited by the small number of donors. Based on pairwise subsampling, the degree of clonotype sharing among donors was expected to be affected by sequencing depth.

From its cysteine to its phenylalanine, the CDR3 spans 15 amino acids. Only the CDR3 portion is preserved as DNA: 45 bases, with reading frame beginning at the first base. V loses 1 base of germline sequence and J loses 4 bases, and the interval between the two ends is 11 bases. Per the germline V gene, SGHTA is the CDR1 and FQGNSA is the CDR2. CD8 naive samples were obtained by positive selection for CCR7 among CD45RO-negative cells, yielding a CD45RA+CCR7+ population from which TemRA cells were excluded. Healthy HIV-negative adults with no recently reported acute infections or vaccinations were included as donors. Only Caucasian adults living in Nashville, Tennessee, USA were represented among the donors. Blood was obtained by leukapheresis, after which PBMCs were separated by Ficoll-Histopaque density gradient centrifugation and cryopreserved in liquid nitrogen vapor phase. Analytical flow cytometry was used to check the purity and quantity of each magnetically sorted T cell population. Each sorted fraction had its genomic DNA isolated and then quantified by UV absorbance on a Nanodrop 2000c.

Concerning this clone: Its antigen is currently not known. Base qualities are not provided; no much larger clone lies one nucleotide away.

TCR CDR3 regions were amplified from genomic DNA by multiplex PCR using the deep immunoSEQ assay. Extracted genomic DNA from each cell subset was spread evenly across all wells of several immunoSEQ 96-well plates, with each plate serving as a replicate. Each replicate PCR for sorted subsets received around 200 ng genomic DNA, equal to about 29,000 T cell genomes. Purified libraries were measured with a Qubit 3.0 fluorometer, size-checked on a Bioanalyzer 2100, and measured again with the KAPA Library Quantification kit. A separate single-read 150-cycle Illumina NextSeq 550 flow cell was used to sequence each immunoSEQ 96-well plate. As for the authors' bioinformatics: Because only junctional sequences without quality scores were contained in the immunoSEQ output, filtering matching that applied to full-length reads could not be performed. To assign V/J genes and CDR3, sequences were annotated against IMGT germline references using PyIR, a Python wrapper for IgBLAST v1.9. Reads with weak V/J assignments (E-value above 1e-6), missing CDR3, stop codons, out-of-frame junctions, or ambiguous translated residues were removed. A V3J clonotype was defined by an identical inferred V gene, J gene, and CDR3 amino acid sequence. The percentage overlap between two repertoires was calculated by dividing the number of shared unique clonotypes by the size of the smaller repertoire. Three approaches were used to assess repertoire richness: RTK rarefaction, the Chao1 estimator, and Recon v2.1 estimates of unobserved clonotypes. Generation probabilities were computed with OLGA for all TCRbeta clonotypes obtained by the gDNA method from several donors. Drawn from immuneACCESS, this table holds only the in-frame rearrangements with V and J called that TCRdb kept. Clones are partly lost; checked studies trace under half to an unresolved V gene and leave the rest unexplained. V and J calls and clone size are given by that table; D and trimming were obtained from the DNA. For this sample there are more than 2 million clones; 85% to 95% appear just once. The top ten constitute 1.1% of the sample.

The chain is encoded by TRBV7-2 joined to TRBJ2-1; a tentative D call is TRBD2 (6 bases match). This TCR derives from a man aged 18-30 years in good health. Sequencing was performed on naive CD8+ T cells sorted from blood. According to the study, the label for this sample's cell subset or site signals: CD45RA+CCR7+. The CDR3 protein is CASSLGDWEYNEQFF. The sequenced DNA is TGTGCCAGCAGCTTAGGGGACTGGGAGTACAATGAGCAGTTCTTC.